The text below deals with one T cell receptor (beta chain). Repertoires were generated with immunoSEQ multiplex PCR, while TCRdb's copy carries only in-frame clones and drops some. The repertoire holds some 28,000 clones, with about 85% as singletons. This sample was included in a study of blood T cell repertoires in COVID-19. Study as a whole: COVID-19 samples collected from the United States, Italy and Spain covered acute and convalescent phases.

This CDR3 spans 17 amino acids. The chain recombines TRBV21-1 with TRBJ2-7; the table's D call, TRBD1, has no DNA check behind it. TRBV21-1 is an annotated pseudogene. This TCR derives from a human donor in a cohort sampled during active COVID-19. Sequencing was done on a sample of peripheral blood. The CDR3 DNA follows: TGTGCCAGCAGCTCCCCGGGACAGGGGGCGAAACTCTACGAGCAGTACTTC. This sequence encodes CASSSPGQGAKLYEQYF.